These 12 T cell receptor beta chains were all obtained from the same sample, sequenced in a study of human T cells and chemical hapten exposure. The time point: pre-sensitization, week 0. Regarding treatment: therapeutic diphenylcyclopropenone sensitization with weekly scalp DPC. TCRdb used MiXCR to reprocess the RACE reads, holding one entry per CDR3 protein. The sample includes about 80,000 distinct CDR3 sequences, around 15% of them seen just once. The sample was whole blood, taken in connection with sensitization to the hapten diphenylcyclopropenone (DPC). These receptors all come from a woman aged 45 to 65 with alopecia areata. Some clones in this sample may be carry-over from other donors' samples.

This CDR3 reads CASSYGTGGSYTEAFF. CDR3 sequence (DNA): TGTGCCAGCAGTTACGGGACAGGGGGAAGTTACACTGAAGCTTTCTTT. The chain employs TRBV27 and TRBJ1-1, with 11 bases identical to TRBD1. The ends lost 4 bases at V and 3 bases at J; junction bases unmatched: 7. The CDR3 has 16 residues. Per the germline V gene, CDR1 is MNHEY and CDR2 is SMNVEV (reference sequence).

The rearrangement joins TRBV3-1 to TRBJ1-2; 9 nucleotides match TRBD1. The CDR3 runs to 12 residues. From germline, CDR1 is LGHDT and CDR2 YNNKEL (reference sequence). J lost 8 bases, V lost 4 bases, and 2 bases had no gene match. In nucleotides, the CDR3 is TGTGCCAGCAGCCCGGACAGGGGCGGCTACACCTTC. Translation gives CASSPDRGGYTF. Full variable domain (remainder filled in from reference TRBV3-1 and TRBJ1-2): DTAVSQTPKYLVTQMGNDKSIKCEQNLGHDTMYWYKQDSKKFLKIMFSYNNKELIINETVPNRFSPKSPDKAHLNLHINSLELGDSAVYFCASSPDRGGYTFGSGTRLTVV.

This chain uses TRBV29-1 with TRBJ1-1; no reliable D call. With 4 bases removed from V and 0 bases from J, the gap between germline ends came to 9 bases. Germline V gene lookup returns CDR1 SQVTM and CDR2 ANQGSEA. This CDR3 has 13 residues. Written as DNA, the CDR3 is TGCAGCGTTGGAGAGATGATGAACACTGAAGCTTTCTTT. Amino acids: CSVGEMMNTEAFF.

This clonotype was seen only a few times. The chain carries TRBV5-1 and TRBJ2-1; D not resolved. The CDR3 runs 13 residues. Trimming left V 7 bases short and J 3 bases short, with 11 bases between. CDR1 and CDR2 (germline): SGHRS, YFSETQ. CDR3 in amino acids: CASELDDYNEQFF. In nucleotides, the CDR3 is TGCGCCAGCGAACTTGACGACTACAATGAGCAGTTCTTC.

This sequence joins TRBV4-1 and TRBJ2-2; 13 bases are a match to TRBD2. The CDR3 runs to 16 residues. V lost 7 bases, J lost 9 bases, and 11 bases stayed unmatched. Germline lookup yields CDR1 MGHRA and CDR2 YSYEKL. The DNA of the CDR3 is TGCGCCAGCACCCGAGGACTAGCGGGAGCGATTAGGGAGCTGTTTTTT. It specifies CASTRGLAGAIRELFF.

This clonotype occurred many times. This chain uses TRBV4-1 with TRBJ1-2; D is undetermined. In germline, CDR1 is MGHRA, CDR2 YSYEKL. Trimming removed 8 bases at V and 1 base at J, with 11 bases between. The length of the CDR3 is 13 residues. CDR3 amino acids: CASYPGGNYGYTF. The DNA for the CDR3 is TGCGCCAGCTATCCGGGTGGTAACTATGGCTACACCTTC.

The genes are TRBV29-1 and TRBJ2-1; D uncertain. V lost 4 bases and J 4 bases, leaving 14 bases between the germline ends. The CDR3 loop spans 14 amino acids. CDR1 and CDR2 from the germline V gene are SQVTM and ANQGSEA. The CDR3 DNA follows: TGCAGCGTTGGATTGAGAAAAGCATACAATGAGCAGTTCTTC. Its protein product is CSVGLRKAYNEQFF.

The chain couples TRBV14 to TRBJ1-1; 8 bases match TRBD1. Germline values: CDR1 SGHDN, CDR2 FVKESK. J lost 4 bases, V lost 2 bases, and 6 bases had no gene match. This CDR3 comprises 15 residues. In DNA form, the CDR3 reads TGTGCCAGCAGCCAACAGGGGGCTTTAGGCACTGAAGCTTTCTTT. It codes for CASSQQGALGTEAFF.

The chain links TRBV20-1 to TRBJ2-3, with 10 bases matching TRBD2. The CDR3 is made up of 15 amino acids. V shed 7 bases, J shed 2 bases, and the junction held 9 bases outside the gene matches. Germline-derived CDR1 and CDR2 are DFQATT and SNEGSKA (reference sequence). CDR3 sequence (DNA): TGCAGTGTTCTTAGAGCGGGAGGGTCCACAGATACGCAGTATTTT. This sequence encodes CSVLRAGGSTDTQYF.

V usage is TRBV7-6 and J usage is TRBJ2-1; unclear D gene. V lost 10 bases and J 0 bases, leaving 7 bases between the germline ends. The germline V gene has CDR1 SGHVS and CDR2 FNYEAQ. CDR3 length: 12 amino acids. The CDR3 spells CATSSSYNEQFF. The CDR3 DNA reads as TGTGCCACGAGTAGCTCCTACAATGAGCAGTTCTTC.

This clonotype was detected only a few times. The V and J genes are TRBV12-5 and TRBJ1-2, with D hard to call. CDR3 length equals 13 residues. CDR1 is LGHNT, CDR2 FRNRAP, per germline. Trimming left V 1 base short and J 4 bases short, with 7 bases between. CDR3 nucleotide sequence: TGTGCTAGTGGTTTGGCAGGAAGCTATGGCTACACCTTC. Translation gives CASGLAGSYGYTF.

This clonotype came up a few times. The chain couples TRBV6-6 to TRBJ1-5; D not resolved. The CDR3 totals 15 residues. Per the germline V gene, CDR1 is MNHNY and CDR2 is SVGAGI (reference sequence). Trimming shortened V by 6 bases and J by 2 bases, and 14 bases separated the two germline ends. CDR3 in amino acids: CASSSGPSGNQPQHF. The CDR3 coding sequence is TGTGCCAGCAGCTCAGGACCTAGCGGCAATCAGCCCCAGCATTTT.